This T cell receptor (beta chain) was identified in a study of blood T cell repertoires in COVID-19. Study in general: T cells, B-cell-depleted T cells, or PBMCs provided the cDNA or gDNA that served as material.

TCRdb's table, derived via immunoSEQ multiplex PCR, lists solely in-frame clones and lacks some. The table shows about 53,000 clones, with approximately 84% occurring only once. From germline, CDR1 is SGHDT and CDR2 YYEEEE. This CDR3 comprises 11 residues. V lost 0 bases, J lost 9 bases, and 4 bases lay in between. This clonotype originated in a human donor in a cohort sampled during active COVID-19. Sequenced input: peripheral blood. The chain carries TRBV5-6 and TRBJ2-1; D uncertain. CDR3 amino acids: CASSLGREQFF. CDR3 sequence (DNA): TGTGCCAGCAGCTTGGGTCGTGAGCAGTTCTTC.